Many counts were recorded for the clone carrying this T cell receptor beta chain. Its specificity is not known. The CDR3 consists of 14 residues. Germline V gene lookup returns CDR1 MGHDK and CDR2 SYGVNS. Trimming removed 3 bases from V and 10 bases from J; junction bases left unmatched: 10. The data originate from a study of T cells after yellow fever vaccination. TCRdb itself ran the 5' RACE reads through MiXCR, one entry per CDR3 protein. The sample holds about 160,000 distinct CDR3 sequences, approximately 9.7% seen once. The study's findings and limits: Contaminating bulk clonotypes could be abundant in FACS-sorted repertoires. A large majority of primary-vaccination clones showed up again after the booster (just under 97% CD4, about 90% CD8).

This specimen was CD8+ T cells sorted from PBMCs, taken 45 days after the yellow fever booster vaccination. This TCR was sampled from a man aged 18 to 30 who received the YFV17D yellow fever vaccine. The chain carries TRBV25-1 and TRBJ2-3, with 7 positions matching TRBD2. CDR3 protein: CASSEALSGRAQYF. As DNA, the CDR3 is TGTGCCAGCAGTGAGGCCCTTTCAGGGAGGGCGCAGTATTTT.